What follows are 21 T cell receptor beta chains derived from one specimen sequenced in a study of CXCR3-negative and CXCR3-positive naive CD8 T cells. Regarding the study as a whole: CXCR3-positive naive cells carried more hydrophobic TRB CDR3s than CXCR3-negative ones.

UMI-labeled 5' RACE TRB cDNA libraries were prepared from the cells. TCRdb re-called the 5' RACE reads and shows each CDR3 protein once, DNA omitted. The data show 120,000 to 150,000 distinct CDR3 sequences, and the top ten clones hold 0.25% to 0.3%. Their antigen targets remain unknown. Material: naive CXCR3+ CD8+ T cells from blood. As for subset: CD45RO-CCR7+CD27+CD95- naive CD8+ T cells expressing CXCR3 (TNR3+). The source is a human donor in good health. Some clones in this sample may be carry-over from other donors' samples.

The chain is built from TRBV7-9 and TRBJ2-7. CDR3 size: 14 residues. The germline gives CDR1 SEHNR, CDR2 FQNEAQ (reference sequence). CDR3 amino acids: CASSRAGETYEQYF.

The V gene is TRBV2, the J gene TRBJ2-1. Per germline, CDR1 SNHLY and CDR2 FYNNEI. This CDR3 region has 13 residues. CDR3 protein: CASSSGTYNEQFF.

The J gene is TRBJ1-1, the V gene TRBV13; TCRdb selects TRBD1, and the lack of DNA leaves this call unchecked. The CDR3 is 14 residues long. Per germline, CDR1 PRHDT and CDR2 FYEKMQ (reference sequence). The CDR3 sequence is CASSSQGRNTEAFF.

V usage is TRBV20-1 and J usage is TRBJ2-1; the TCRdb call, TRBD2, lacks DNA for checking. The CDR3 has 15 amino acids. CDR1 is DFQATT, CDR2 SNEGSKA, per germline (reference sequence). CDR3 region: CSASLAGGSYNEQFF.

This chain's CDR3 is CASSLSAPRDYNEQFF. The rearrangement uses TRBV28 and TRBJ2-1; absent DNA, TCRdb's TRBD1 call cannot be checked. Per the germline V gene, CDR1 is MDHEN and CDR2 is SYDVKM. The CDR3 has 16 amino acids.

The J gene is TRBJ2-3, the V gene TRBV28; there is no DNA to check the TCRdb D call of TRBD1. CDR3 size: 19 residues. The germline CDR1 and CDR2 sequences are MDHEN and SYDVKM. CDR3 protein: CASSATAPPGQEITDTQYF.

J is TRBJ2-7 and V is TRBV30; TCRdb's D gene call, TRBD2, goes unchecked for lack of DNA. CDR1 and CDR2 from the germline V gene are GTSNPN and SVGIG (reference sequence). The CDR3 is made up of 13 amino acids. CDR3 protein: CAWTPRGSYEQYF.

The V gene is TRBV11-2, the J gene TRBJ2-1; there is no DNA to check the TCRdb D call of TRBD1. CDR1 is SGHAT and CDR2 is FQNNGV in the germline V gene. The CDR3 consists of 15 residues. The CDR3 spells CASSYHQGRYNEQFF.

This chain links TRBV7-6 with TRBJ1-2; without DNA, the TCRdb call of TRBD1 cannot be checked. CDR1 and CDR2 from the germline V gene are SGHVS and FNYEAQ. This CDR3 spans 15 amino acids. The CDR3 loop is CASSSSQGSGYGYTF.

The CDR3 sequence: CASSATASYEQYF. The V call is TRBV2, the J call TRBJ2-7. The CDR3 sequence is 13 residues long. CDR1 and CDR2 from the germline V gene are SNHLY and FYNNEI.

The chain uses TRBV20-1 and TRBJ1-2; the D call of TRBD1 rests on TCRdb alone, since no DNA is present to check it. This CDR3 has 13 amino acids. CDR1 is DFQATT, CDR2 SNEGSKA, per germline (reference sequence). The CDR3 region is CSARGIDQGGYTF.

This chain uses TRBV9 with TRBJ2-1. The CDR3 consists of 11 residues. The germline V gene encodes CDR1 SGDLS and CDR2 YYNGEE. The CDR3: CASSGDNEQFF.

The chain carries TRBV11-2 and TRBJ2-2; absent DNA, TCRdb's TRBD1 call cannot be checked. The germline CDR1 and CDR2 sequences are SGHAT and FQNNGV. The CDR3 consists of 15 residues. CDR3 region: CASSLVAGMTGELFF.

The chain joins TRBV24-1 to TRBJ2-1. The CDR3 loop spans 13 amino acids. Germline lookup yields CDR1 KGHDR and CDR2 SFDVKD. The CDR3 spells CATSDYSYNEQFF.

This chain joins TRBV2 and TRBJ2-1; without DNA, the TCRdb call of TRBD2 cannot be checked. Germline V lookup: CDR1 SNHLY, CDR2 FYNNEI. This CDR3 is built from 14 residues. The CDR3 loop is CASSALVGYNEQFF.

The genes are TRBV6-4 and TRBJ2-3; lacking DNA, the TRBD2 call made by TCRdb goes unchecked. Germline V CDR1 and CDR2: MRHNA, SNTAGT. This CDR3 has 15 amino acids. CDR3 protein: CASSDSNSATDTQYF.

The chain carries TRBV7-8 and TRBJ1-1; TCRdb's D gene call, TRBD1, goes unchecked for lack of DNA. This CDR3 is built from 17 residues. CDR1 and CDR2 (germline): SGHVS, FQNEAQ. The CDR3 region is CASSLGYGGGMNTEAFF.

The J gene is TRBJ2-2, the V gene TRBV19. The germline V gene has CDR1 LNHDA and CDR2 SQIVND (reference sequence). The CDR3 is made up of 16 amino acids. The CDR3 sequence: CASSTPGHLNPGELFF.

The rearrangement joins TRBV29-1 to TRBJ1-1; TCRdb indicates TRBD1, and absent DNA this call remains unverified. The CDR3 spans 12 residues. Germline CDR1 SQVTM, CDR2 ANQGSEA. CDR3 region: CSVEGLGTEAFF.

This rearrangement joins TRBV29-1 to TRBJ1-4. The CDR3 covers 13 residues. The germline V gene encodes CDR1 SQVTM and CDR2 ANQGSEA. The CDR3 region is CSGLDATNEKLFF.

This chain connects TRBV28 to TRBJ2-3; lacking DNA, the TRBD2 call made by TCRdb goes unchecked. The germline V gene has CDR1 MDHEN and CDR2 SYDVKM. The CDR3 is made up of 11 amino acids. The CDR3 reads CASSTSREQYF.